Listed below are T cell receptor beta chains from one sample, sequenced in a study of blood T cell repertoires in COVID-19. Measured with immunoSEQ multiplex PCR; TCRdb has only the in-frame clones, and not every one. The repertoire holds 200,000 to 250,000 clones, around nine tenths seen once, with over 2.5% in the top ten. Sequenced material: peripheral blood. These receptors originate from a man in his sixties with acute or convalescent COVID-19. CDR3s include the opening cysteine and the closing phenylalanine or tryptophan. The order of the fields is V gene, CDR3 length, J gene, clone size, D gene, CDR3 protein, CDR3 DNA. D genes are given only for firm matches. Clone size is shown for a subset of rows, as once, few, many or a class of expanded clone.

v_gene: TRBV7-8
len: 18
j_gene: TRBJ1-1
abundance: -
d_gene: TRBD1
CDR3aa: CASSLAATSGTAFTEAFF
CDR3nt: TGTGCCAGCAGCTTAGCGGCTACTTCCGGGACAGCTTTTACTGAAGCTTTCTTT

v_gene: TRBV10-3
len: 15
j_gene: TRBJ1-2
abundance: -
d_gene: TRBD1
CDR3aa: CATSDRGAVNYGYTF
CDR3nt: TGTGCCACCTCGGACAGGGGCGCAGTTAACTATGGCTACACCTTC

v_gene: TRBV19
len: 16
j_gene: TRBJ1-1
abundance: -
d_gene: TRBD1
CDR3aa: CASSQGADGKRTEAFF
CDR3nt: TGTGCCAGTAGCCAGGGGGCGGACGGGAAGAGAACTGAAGCTTTCTTT

v_gene: TRBV28
len: 16
j_gene: TRBJ2-7
abundance: -
d_gene: TRBD1
CDR3aa: CASSEPGQGDSYEQYF
CDR3nt: TGTGCCAGCAGCGAACCGGGACAGGGGGACTCCTACGAGCAGTACTTC

v_gene: TRBV9
len: 14
j_gene: TRBJ2-7
abundance: -
d_gene: TRBD2
CDR3aa: CASSGLAGSYEQYF
CDR3nt: TGTGCCAGCAGCGGACTAGCGGGGTCCTACGAGCAGTACTTC

v_gene: TRBV28
len: 15
j_gene: TRBJ1-5
abundance: -
d_gene: -
CDR3aa: CASSLGGARWQPQHF
CDR3nt: TGTGCCAGCAGTTTAGGGGGGGCCCGTTGGCAGCCCCAGCATTTT

v_gene: TRBV7-2
len: 18
j_gene: TRBJ2-1
abundance: -
d_gene: TRBD2
CDR3aa: CASSLVGLAGGRFNEQFF
CDR3nt: TGTGCCAGCAGCTTGGTTGGACTAGCGGGGGGGCGGTTCAATGAGCAGTTCTTC

v_gene: TRBV11-1
len: 14
j_gene: TRBJ2-5
abundance: few
d_gene: -
CDR3aa: CASSLGNYRETQYF
CDR3nt: TGTGCCAGCAGCTTAGGAAACTACCGGGAGACCCAGTACTTC

v_gene: TRBV3-1/TRBV3-2
len: 14
j_gene: TRBJ2-3
abundance: few
d_gene: -
CDR3aa: CASTTRGVSDTQYF
CDR3nt: TGTGCCAGCACCACCAGGGGGGTAAGCGATACGCAGTATTTT

v_gene: TRBV15
len: 16
j_gene: TRBJ1-4
abundance: -
d_gene: -
CDR3aa: CATSRRGGDSNEKLFF
CDR3nt: TGTGCCACCAGCAGACGAGGGGGGGACTCTAATGAAAAACTGTTTTTT

v_gene: TRBV6-2/TRBV6-3
len: 14
j_gene: TRBJ2-7
abundance: -
d_gene: -
CDR3aa: CASTPLRVSNEQYF
CDR3nt: TGTGCCAGCACCCCTCTGAGGGTCTCAAACGAGCAGTACTTC

v_gene: TRBV29-1
len: 15
j_gene: TRBJ2-7
abundance: few
d_gene: TRBD1
CDR3aa: CSVDWRGDRGGKQYF
CDR3nt: TGCAGCGTTGATTGGAGAGGGGACAGGGGAGGGAAGCAGTACTTC

v_gene: TRBV6-5
len: 13
j_gene: TRBJ1-1
abundance: once
d_gene: -
CDR3aa: CASSYGLVGEAFF
CDR3nt: TGTGCCAGCAGCTACGGTCTGGTCGGGGAAGCTTTCTTT

v_gene: TRBV28
len: 15
j_gene: TRBJ2-5
abundance: -
d_gene: TRBD1
CDR3aa: CASRPTGGLGETQYF
CDR3nt: TGTGCCAGCAGGCCCACAGGGGGTCTCGGAGAGACCCAGTACTTC

v_gene: TRBV6-5
len: 14
j_gene: TRBJ1-6
abundance: -
d_gene: TRBD1
CDR3aa: CASTEDRTHSPLHF
CDR3nt: TGTGCCAGCACCGAGGACAGGACTCATTCACCCCTCCACTTT

v_gene: TRBV27
len: 15
j_gene: TRBJ1-6
abundance: -
d_gene: -
CDR3aa: CASTPLTVGNSPLHF
CDR3nt: TGTGCCAGCACCCCCCTGACTGTTGGTAATTCACCCCTCCACTTT

v_gene: TRBV3-1/TRBV3-2
len: 14
j_gene: TRBJ1-4
abundance: -
d_gene: -
CDR3aa: CASSQAATNEKLFF
CDR3nt: TGTGCCAGCAGCCAAGCTGCAACTAATGAAAAACTGTTTTTT

v_gene: TRBV15
len: 14
j_gene: TRBJ1-2
abundance: -
d_gene: -
CDR3aa: CATSPRHRDYGYTF
CDR3nt: TGTGCCACCAGCCCCAGGCACAGAGACTATGGCTACACCTTC

v_gene: TRBV5-6
len: 15
j_gene: TRBJ1-2
abundance: -
d_gene: TRBD1
CDR3aa: CASSFYGGTVYGYTF
CDR3nt: TGTGCCAGCAGCTTCTATGGAGGGACAGTCTATGGCTACACCTTC

v_gene: TRBV7-2
len: 14
j_gene: TRBJ2-7
abundance: -
d_gene: -
CDR3aa: CASSLEAGSYEQCF
CDR3nt: TGTGCCAGCAGCTTAGAGGCAGGGTCCTACGAGCAGTGCTTC

v_gene: TRBV5-1
len: 14
j_gene: TRBJ2-2
abundance: -
d_gene: TRBD1
CDR3aa: CASSPRQGSGELFF
CDR3nt: TGCGCCAGCAGCCCAAGACAGGGGTCCGGGGAGCTGTTTTTT

v_gene: TRBV7-2
len: 17
j_gene: TRBJ2-7
abundance: -
d_gene: TRBD2
CDR3aa: CASSSSRPGLVGHEQYF
CDR3nt: TGTGCCAGCAGCTCTAGCCGCCCGGGACTAGTGGGACACGAGCAGTACTTC

v_gene: TRBV5-1
len: 11
j_gene: TRBJ1-1
abundance: -
d_gene: -
CDR3aa: CASSLGPEAFF
CDR3nt: TGCGCCAGCAGCCTTGGCCCTGAAGCTTTCTTT

v_gene: TRBV6-5
len: 15
j_gene: TRBJ1-1
abundance: -
d_gene: -
CDR3aa: CASSYGRRMNTEAFF
CDR3nt: TGTGCCAGCAGTTACGGCAGGCGCATGAACACTGAAGCTTTCTTT

v_gene: TRBV18
len: 12
j_gene: TRBJ2-1
abundance: once
d_gene: -
CDR3aa: CASSPGADEQFF
CDR3nt: TGTGCCAGCTCACCAGGGGCCGATGAGCAGTTCTTC

v_gene: TRBV7-9
len: 15
j_gene: TRBJ2-3
abundance: -
d_gene: -
CDR3aa: CASSPPGVGTDTQYF
CDR3nt: TGTGCCAGCAGCCCTCCGGGGGTGGGCACAGATACGCAGTATTTT

v_gene: TRBV11-2
len: 14
j_gene: TRBJ1-1
abundance: -
d_gene: -
CDR3aa: CASSLDLRNTEAFF
CDR3nt: TGTGCCAGCAGCTTAGATCTCAGGAACACTGAAGCTTTCTTT

v_gene: TRBV7-3
len: 15
j_gene: TRBJ1-6
abundance: few
d_gene: TRBD1
CDR3aa: CASSPTGVNNSPLHF
CDR3nt: TGTGCCAGCAGTCCCACAGGGGTTAACAATTCACCCCTCCACTTT

v_gene: TRBV6-1
len: 16
j_gene: TRBJ2-1
abundance: -
d_gene: TRBD1
CDR3aa: CASSVPGTGRVNEQFF
CDR3nt: TGTGCCAGCAGTGTACCCGGGACAGGGAGGGTCAATGAGCAGTTCTTC

v_gene: TRBV2
len: 14
j_gene: TRBJ1-2
abundance: once
d_gene: -
CDR3aa: CASSSQGANYGYTF
CDR3nt: TGTGCCAGCAGTTCACAGGGAGCTAACTATGGCTACACCTTC

v_gene: TRBV5-1
len: 15
j_gene: TRBJ2-2
abundance: -
d_gene: TRBD2
CDR3aa: CASSPQGGDTGELFF
CDR3nt: TGCGCCAGCAGCCCCCAGGGAGGGGACACCGGGGAGCTGTTTTTT

v_gene: TRBV2
len: 13
j_gene: TRBJ2-7
abundance: -
d_gene: TRBD1
CDR3aa: CATRRDRGNEQYF
CDR3nt: TGTGCCACGCGCCGGGACAGGGGCAACGAGCAGTACTTC

v_gene: TRBV2
len: 15
j_gene: TRBJ2-2
abundance: -
d_gene: TRBD1
CDR3aa: CASRRQGIDTGELFF
CDR3nt: TGTGCCAGCAGGAGACAGGGAATCGACACCGGGGAGCTGTTTTTT

v_gene: TRBV6-5
len: 13
j_gene: TRBJ2-1
abundance: -
d_gene: TRBD1
CDR3aa: CASRGQGAREQFF
CDR3nt: TGTGCCAGCAGGGGACAGGGGGCGCGCGAGCAGTTCTTC

v_gene: TRBV15
len: 13
j_gene: TRBJ1-2
abundance: -
d_gene: TRBD1
CDR3aa: CATSRVQGAGYTF
CDR3nt: TGTGCCACCAGCAGAGTCCAGGGGGCCGGGTACACCTTC

v_gene: TRBV5-6
len: 16
j_gene: TRBJ1-2
abundance: -
d_gene: -
CDR3aa: CASSLAGGSRLSGYTF
CDR3nt: TGTGCCAGCAGCTTGGCGGGGGGATCCCGTTTAAGTGGCTACACCTTC

v_gene: TRBV7-2
len: 14
j_gene: TRBJ2-7
abundance: -
d_gene: TRBD2
CDR3aa: CASSTGRGAYEQYF
CDR3nt: TGTGCCAGCAGCACGGGGCGGGGGGCCTACGAGCAGTACTTC

v_gene: TRBV6-5
len: 15
j_gene: TRBJ1-5
abundance: -
d_gene: -
CDR3aa: CASRDTGLGNQPQHF
CDR3nt: TGTGCCAGCAGGGATACAGGGCTTGGCAATCAGCCCCAGCATTTT

v_gene: TRBV19
len: 14
j_gene: TRBJ2-5
abundance: -
d_gene: TRBD1
CDR3aa: CASSTMDRGETQYF
CDR3nt: TGTGCCAGTAGTACCATGGACAGGGGGGAGACCCAGTACTTC

v_gene: TRBV5-5
len: 17
j_gene: TRBJ1-6
abundance: -
d_gene: -
CDR3aa: CASSFYGTREANSPLHF
CDR3nt: TGTGCCAGCAGCTTCTATGGAACCAGGGAGGCGAATTCACCCCTCCACTTT

v_gene: TRBV9
len: 14
j_gene: TRBJ1-2
abundance: -
d_gene: -
CDR3aa: CASTAALGGYGYTF
CDR3nt: TGTGCCAGCACCGCCGCGTTAGGGGGCTATGGCTACACCTTC

v_gene: TRBV10-3
len: 16
j_gene: TRBJ1-1
abundance: -
d_gene: TRBD1
CDR3aa: CAISESQGAGNTEAFF
CDR3nt: TGTGCCATCAGTGAGTCACAGGGGGCCGGGAACACTGAAGCTTTCTTT

v_gene: TRBV5-4
len: 13
j_gene: TRBJ2-7
abundance: -
d_gene: -
CDR3aa: CASSPRGVYEQYF
CDR3nt: TGTGCCAGCAGCCCCAGGGGCGTCTACGAGCAGTACTTC

v_gene: TRBV10-2
len: 13
j_gene: TRBJ1-1
abundance: -
d_gene: -
CDR3aa: CASSEGQNTEAFF
CDR3nt: TGCGCCAGCAGTGAAGGACAGAACACTGAAGCTTTCTTT

v_gene: TRBV24-1
len: 14
j_gene: TRBJ1-2
abundance: few
d_gene: -
CDR3aa: CATSDSGSNYGYTF
CDR3nt: TGTGCCACCAGTGATTCGGGGTCTAACTATGGCTACACCTTC

v_gene: TRBV18
len: 15
j_gene: TRBJ1-6
abundance: -
d_gene: TRBD1
CDR3aa: CASSPPPGGSSPLHF
CDR3nt: TGTGCCAGCTCACCACCGCCAGGGGGCAGTTCACCCCTCCACTTT

v_gene: TRBV2
len: 14
j_gene: TRBJ1-4
abundance: -
d_gene: -
CDR3aa: CASTSRGRYEKLFF
CDR3nt: TGTGCCAGCACCTCGCGGGGACGCTATGAAAAACTGTTTTTT

v_gene: TRBV6-2/TRBV6-3
len: 15
j_gene: TRBJ1-4
abundance: -
d_gene: -
CDR3aa: CASSYSGGLNEKLFF
CDR3nt: TGTGCCAGCAGTTACTCGGGAGGCTTAAATGAAAAACTGTTTTTT

v_gene: TRBV6-5
len: 15
j_gene: TRBJ2-7
abundance: -
d_gene: TRBD2
CDR3aa: CASRRLAGGAYEQYF
CDR3nt: TGTGCCAGCAGACGACTAGCGGGGGGGGCCTACGAGCAGTACTTC

v_gene: TRBV5-1
len: 15
j_gene: TRBJ1-2
abundance: -
d_gene: -
CDR3aa: CASSLDGGANYGYTF
CDR3nt: TGCGCCAGCAGCTTGGACGGGGGGGCTAACTATGGCTACACCTTC

v_gene: TRBV19
len: 17
j_gene: TRBJ1-1
abundance: -
d_gene: -
CDR3aa: CASSTRTRFSVNTEAFF
CDR3nt: TGTGCCAGTAGTACAAGGACACGATTTTCAGTGAACACTGAAGCTTTCTTT